This T cell receptor beta chain is from a study of OX40 agonist ivuxolimab in advanced cancers. The overall study: Every patient in dose escalation had hepatocellular carcinoma, melanoma, renal cell or head and neck cancer.

A history of autoimmune disease or systemic immunosuppression excluded patients. Using immunoSEQ multiplex PCR, the repertoire was profiled, and TCRdb retains in-frame clones only, with some absent. The table has 40,000 to 50,000 clones, roughly 85% seen once; the top ten hold 45% to 70%. The CDR3 totals 18 residues. J gave up 2 bases and V 5 bases, and 8 bases lay outside the gene matches. The germline gives CDR1 WSHSY, CDR2 SAAADI. This sample comprised CD4+ or CD8+ T cells sorted from blood, obtained in a trial of the OX40 agonist ivuxolimab. This TCR derives from an adult with an advanced solid tumor such as melanoma, head and neck, liver or kidney cancer. The V call is TRBV10-2, the J call TRBJ2-2; the match to TRBD2 covers 13 bases. CDR3 nucleotides: TGCGCCAGCAGTTTACGACTAGCGGGAGGACTTAACACCGGGGAGCTGTTTTTT. Translating it yields CASSLRLAGGLNTGELFF.